A selection of T cell receptor beta chains follows, all from one sample in a study of cytomegalovirus exposure and HLA in healthy donors. Method: immunoSEQ multiplex PCR; TCRdb's copy keeps in-frame clones and lacks some. The sample includes 150,000 to 200,000 clones, over 70% of them seen just once. Sequencing input: PBMCs. Source of these receptors: a man between 18 and 35 years old in good health and CMV-seronegative. Both conserved end residues are part of each CDR3. The order of the fields is V gene, D gene, clone size, J gene, CDR3 protein, CDR3 DNA. A D gene is named only where the DNA matches it firmly. Size values are once, few and many counts, or a class for expanded clones, and some rows have none.

TRBV19	NA	NA	TRBJ2-1	CASSFPGASVKTKDYNEQFF	TGTGCCAGTAGTTTCCCCGGGGCTAGCGTCAAAACGAAGGATTACAATGAGCAGTTCTTC
TRBV19	TRBD2	NA	TRBJ2-1	CASRTGLAGYNEQFF	TGTGCCAGTAGAACGGGACTAGCGGGGTACAATGAGCAGTTCTTC
TRBV30	NA	once	TRBJ2-6	CAWSSYGANVLTF	TGTGCCTGGAGCTCGTATGGGGCCAACGTCCTGACTTTC
TRBV18	TRBD1	NA	TRBJ2-5	CASSLNRGQETQYF	TGTGCCAGCTCACTAAACAGGGGGCAAGAGACCCAGTACTTC
TRBV7-6	TRBD2	NA	TRBJ2-3	CASSLEGGLADHTDTQYF	TGTGCCAGCAGCTTAGAAGGCGGGCTAGCGGACCACACAGATACGCAGTATTTT
TRBV30	NA	once	TRBJ2-1	CAWIPSRLAFYNEQFF	TGTGCCTGGATCCCCTCGCGGTTGGCTTTTTACAATGAGCAGTTCTTC
TRBV11-1	NA	NA	TRBJ2-5	CASSLSRQETQYF	TGTGCCAGCAGCTTATCCAGACAAGAGACCCAGTACTTC
TRBV5-1	NA	NA	TRBJ2-7	CASSSGLSYEQYF	TGCGCCAGCAGCTCGGGACTTTCCTACGAGCAGTACTTC
TRBV19	TRBD2	NA	TRBJ2-7	CASSNLAGGPYEQYF	TGTGCCAGTAGCAACTTAGCGGGAGGGCCCTACGAGCAGTACTTC
TRBV9	NA	NA	TRBJ2-3	CASSVDGRGRGVAGPTDTQYF	TGTGCCAGCAGCGTAGATGGCAGGGGGCGCGGGGTAGCGGGCCCCACAGATACGCAGTATTTT
TRBV29-1	TRBD2	NA	TRBJ2-3	CSVREGGLDTQYF	TGCAGCGTGCGGGAGGGAGGGCTAGATACGCAGTATTTT